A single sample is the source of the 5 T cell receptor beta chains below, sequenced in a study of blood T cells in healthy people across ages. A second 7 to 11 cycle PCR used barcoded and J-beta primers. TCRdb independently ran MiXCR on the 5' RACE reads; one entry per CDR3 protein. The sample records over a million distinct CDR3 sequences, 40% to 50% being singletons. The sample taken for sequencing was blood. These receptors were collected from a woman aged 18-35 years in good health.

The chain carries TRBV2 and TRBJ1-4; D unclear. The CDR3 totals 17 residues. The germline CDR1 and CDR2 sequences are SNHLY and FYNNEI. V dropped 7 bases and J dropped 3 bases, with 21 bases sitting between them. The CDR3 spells CASKGPGYLDANEKLFF. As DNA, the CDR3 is TGTGCCAGCAAGGGCCCCGGTTACCTTGACGCTAATGAAAAACTGTTTTTT.

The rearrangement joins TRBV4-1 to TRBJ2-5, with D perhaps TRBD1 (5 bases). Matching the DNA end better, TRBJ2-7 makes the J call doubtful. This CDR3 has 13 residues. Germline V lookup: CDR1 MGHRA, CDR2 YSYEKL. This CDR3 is CASSQGQSHEQYF. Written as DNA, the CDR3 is TGCGCCAGCAGCCAAGGACAGTCCCACGAGCAGTACTTC.

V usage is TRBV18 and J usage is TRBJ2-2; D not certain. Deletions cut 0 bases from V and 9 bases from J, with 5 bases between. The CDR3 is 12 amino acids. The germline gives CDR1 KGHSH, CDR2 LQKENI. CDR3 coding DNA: TGTGCCAGCTCACCACCGAACAGGGAGCTGTTTTTT. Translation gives CASSPPNRELFF.

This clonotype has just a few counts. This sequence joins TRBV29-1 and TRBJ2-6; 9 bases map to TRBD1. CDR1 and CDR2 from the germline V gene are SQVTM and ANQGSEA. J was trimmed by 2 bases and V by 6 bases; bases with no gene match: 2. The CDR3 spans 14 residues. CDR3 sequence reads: CSVRQGAGANVLTF. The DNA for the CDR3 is TGCAGCGTGCGACAGGGGGCTGGGGCCAACGTCCTGACTTTC.

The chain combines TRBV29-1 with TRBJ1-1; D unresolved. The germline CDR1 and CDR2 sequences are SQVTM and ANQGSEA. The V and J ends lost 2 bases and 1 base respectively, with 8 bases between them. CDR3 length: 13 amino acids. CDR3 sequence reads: CSVEFLANTEAFF. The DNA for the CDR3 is TGCAGCGTTGAATTCTTGGCGAACACTGAAGCTTTCTTT.